This TCR beta chain was captured in a study of blood T cell repertoires in COVID-19. Study details: From the United States, Italy and Spain came samples of acute and convalescent COVID-19. From T cells, B-cell-depleted T cells, or PBMCs came the material, which was cDNA or gDNA.

Per germline, CDR1 MDHEN and CDR2 SYDVKM. The CDR3 is made up of 16 amino acids. Trimming cost V 8 bases and J 3 bases, with 17 bases left between them. Methods used by the authors: Reference gene primer amplification gave nucleated cell count estimates. The data were produced by immunoSEQ multiplex PCR, yet TCRdb's version contains in-frame clones alone and is incomplete. Clone size and V and J calls were adopted from that table, with D and trimming inferred from the DNA. This table has some 300,000 clones, around 90% appearing once. The rearrangement links TRBV28 to TRBJ2-6, with D possibly matching TRBD2 (5 bases). This clonotype was sampled from a woman in her 30s who had recovered from COVID-19. The sample was PBMCs or T cells enriched from blood (not recorded which). For the CDR3, the DNA is TGTGCCAGCCCCCAAAGTGCGGGTCGTGGGGCCAACGTCCTGACTTTC. Its protein product is CASPQSAGRGANVLTF.